Included here is one TCR beta chain sequence, with context. What it recognizes is unknown. Clones were read by immunoSEQ multiplex PCR, and TCRdb kept only the in-frame ones, dropping some. The sample holds under 150,000 clones, 92% seen once. These data originate in a study of T cell responses to AZD1222 COVID-19 vaccine. General observations from the study: Donors were chiefly white British, with a greater number of females, and clonal diversity was perhaps underestimated. Reports say nearly half of spike-specific TCRs go after unmutated variant regions.

This CDR3 is built from 13 residues. Germline assignment: CDR1 MNHEY and CDR2 SVGAGI. V lost 2 bases, J lost 7 bases, and 12 bases lay in between. The sequencing here drew on peripheral blood, taken 28 days after the second AZD1222 dose. The sequence came from an adult who received the AZD1222 COVID-19 vaccine. The chain has TRBV6-5 and TRBJ2-7, with no clear D. For the CDR3, the DNA is TGTGCCAGCAGTTACAATCCCGTCGGAGAGCAGTACTTC. Translating gives CASSYNPVGEQYF.